These 4 T cell receptor beta chains came from one sample sequenced in a study of molecular identifiers for immune sequencing clone quantification. Using its own MiXCR run on the PCR reads, TCRdb lists one record per CDR3 protein. The repertoire holds about 500,000 distinct CDR3 sequences, with less than 30% as singletons. The specimen sequenced was naive CD8+ T cells from blood, with Jurkat cell RNA spiked in. The subset denotes: FACS-sorted CD8+CD4-CCR7+CD45RA+ naive T cells. Receptors originate from a human donor in good health. Some libraries in this study had Jurkat cell RNA spiked in.

V is TRBV29-1 and J is TRBJ2-1; 11 nucleotides match TRBD2. The CDR3 sequence is 14 residues long. The ends lost 6 bases at V and 6 bases at J; junction bases unmatched: 7. Germline lookup yields CDR1 SQVTM and CDR2 ANQGSEA. DNA of the CDR3: TGCAGCGTGACCGGGACTAGCGGACCCAATGAGCAGTTCTTC. This sequence encodes CSVTGTSGPNEQFF.

The chain has TRBV7-2 and TRBJ1-2, with D hard to call. This CDR3 has 13 amino acids. The V and J ends lost 2 bases and 8 bases respectively, with 12 bases between them. Germline CDR1 reads SGHTA; CDR2 reads FQGNSA. DNA of the CDR3: TGTGCCAGCAGCTTATATTCTCATTTAGGCTACACCTTC. Amino acid sequence: CASSLYSHLGYTF.

A few counts support this clonotype. The V and J genes are TRBV4-3 and TRBJ2-3; TRBD1 matches 9 bases. This CDR3 has 16 residues. Germline-derived CDR1 and CDR2 are LGHNA and YSLEER. V dropped 4 bases and J dropped 7; count of bases not matched to a gene: 12. In DNA form, the CDR3 reads TGCGCCAGCAGCCGGGAGGGACAGGGTATGGCAAATACGCAGTATTTT. Its translation: CASSREGQGMANTQYF.

This clonotype has more than one count but fewer than ten. V usage is TRBV6-6 and J usage is TRBJ1-6, with D hard to call. CDR3 length equals 13 residues. Trimming pared 0 bases from V and 7 bases from J, leaving 4 bases between. Germline CDR1 is MNHNY and CDR2 is SVGAGI (reference sequence). CDR3 sequence reads: CASSYSWNSPLHF. In nucleotides, the CDR3 is TGTGCCAGCAGTTACTCTTGGAATTCACCCCTCCACTTT.